This entry concerns a single T cell receptor beta chain. The antigen is unknown. Each donor was a healthy Caucasian individual from Russia, aged roughly 6 to 95. The germline gives CDR1 SGDLS, CDR2 YYNGEE. This CDR3 region has 14 residues. Sample-barcoded 5' priming and a J-beta primer mix drove a second PCR of about 7 to 12 cycles. TCRdb passed the 5' RACE reads through MiXCR, listing each CDR3 protein once. The sample has some 800,000 distinct CDR3 sequences, about 25% seen once. These data are taken from a study of blood T cells in healthy people across ages. Broader study findings: Diversity estimates drawn from one million T cells were deemed underestimates. Higher diversity, along with more naive CD4+ cells, distinguished long-lived donors from aged donors.

The sample was also linked to a second study, of T cells of mothers and their children. That report notes: The search for persistent microchimeric T cell clones detected none.

Specimen: blood. This chain uses TRBV9 with TRBJ2-5; the D gene is possibly TRBD1 (6 bases). The J call may be wrong; the DNA end is better matched by TRBJ2-7. The receptor was isolated from a boy between 10 and 17 years old in good health. CDR3: CARGGAITSYEQYF. DNA of the CDR3: TGTGCCAGAGGGGGAGCGATCACTAGCTACGAGCAGTACTTC.